The entry that follows covers one TCR beta chain sequence. Its antigen is undetermined. Profiled with immunoSEQ multiplex PCR; TCRdb holds only in-frame clones, not every one. The table lists roughly 67,000 clones, 65% to 85% of them singletons. These data belong to a study of OX40 agonist ivuxolimab in advanced cancers. Study summary: Three patients got partial responses; one had hepatocellular carcinoma and two had cutaneous melanoma. The study's findings and limits: Clonal expansion in partial responders at 0.1-3.0 mg/kg ranked among the lowest.

Germline V gene sequence: CDR1 SNHLY, CDR2 FYNNEI. Germline trimming cut 7 bases from V and 0 bases from J; bases unmatched to any gene: 5. The CDR3 runs to 14 residues. The receptor was isolated from an adult with an advanced solid tumor such as melanoma, head and neck, liver or kidney cancer. V is TRBV2 and J is TRBJ2-5, with 7 bases lining up with TRBD1. Sample: CD4+ or CD8+ T cells sorted from blood, taken in a trial of the OX40 agonist ivuxolimab. CDR3 sequence reads: CASNRDRDQETQYF. The CDR3 coding sequence is TGTGCCAGCAACCGGGACAGAGACCAAGAGACCCAGTACTTC.